Listed here is a single T cell receptor beta chain. Combining a sample-barcoded 5' primer with a J-beta primer mix, a second PCR ran for roughly 6 to 11 cycles. TCRdb reprocessed the 5' RACE reads via MiXCR and lists one record per CDR3 protein. The top ten clones hold approximately 17% of a sample with more than 1 million distinct CDR3 sequences, 45% of them seen once. The sample is drawn from a study of blood T cells in healthy people across ages. CDR1 DFQATT and CDR2 SNEGSKA come from the germline V gene (reference sequence). V shed 6 bases and J shed 0 bases, with 15 bases lying between them. The CDR3 is made up of 15 amino acids. There were at least 6 micrograms of total RNA extracted from every sample.

Sequencing input: blood. V is TRBV20-1 and J is TRBJ2-1, with D possibly matching TRBD2 (6 bases). The clonotype was recovered from an older woman in good health. CDR3 in DNA: TGCAGTGCGAGTCGGTACGGGAGCTCCTACAATGAGCAGTTCTTC. It translates to CSASRYGSSYNEQFF.